The rows below give T cell receptor beta chains drawn from one sample of a study of control samples from healthy donors and cancer patients. The repertoire was sequenced with immunoSEQ multiplex PCR; TCRdb's copy has only in-frame clones and lacks some. The sample holds tens of thousands of clones, 95% to 96% seen once. Specimen: blood. Every receptor here comes from a woman in her thirties in good health. CDR3s include the opening cysteine and the closing phenylalanine or tryptophan. The order of the fields is clone size, CDR3 length, V gene, D gene, J gene, CDR3 DNA, CDR3 protein. A D gene is named only where the DNA matches it firmly. Clone sizes are given selectively: once, few, many, or a class where the clone is expanded.

abundance: NA; len: 14; v_gene: TRBV28; d_gene: NA; j_gene: TRBJ2-5; CDR3nt: TGTGCCAGCAAAGGGGATACTAGCATGGAGACCCAGTACTTC; CDR3aa: CASKGDTSMETQYF
abundance: once; len: 15; v_gene: TRBV5-1; d_gene: TRBD2; j_gene: TRBJ2-7; CDR3nt: TGCGCCAGCAGCTTGAGACTAGCGAGCTCCTACGAGCAGTACTTC; CDR3aa: CASSLRLASSYEQYF
abundance: NA; len: 13; v_gene: TRBV6-5; d_gene: TRBD1; j_gene: TRBJ1-4; CDR3nt: TGTGCCAGCAGTACTGGGACAGTTGAAAAACTGTTTTTT; CDR3aa: CASSTGTVEKLFF
abundance: NA; len: 18; v_gene: TRBV9; d_gene: TRBD2; j_gene: TRBJ2-3; CDR3nt: TGTGCCAGCAGCGCCGAAGGACTAGCGGTTTCTAGCACAGATACGCAGTATTTT; CDR3aa: CASSAEGLAVSSTDTQYF
abundance: NA; len: 18; v_gene: TRBV7-3; d_gene: TRBD2; j_gene: TRBJ2-2; CDR3nt: TGTGCCAGCAGCTTAATAGCGGGAGAGGCCTTAGGCACCGGGGAGCTGTTTTTT; CDR3aa: CASSLIAGEALGTGELFF
abundance: once; len: 16; v_gene: TRBV28; d_gene: TRBD1; j_gene: TRBJ2-7; CDR3nt: TGTGCCAGCAGTCCCCCGCCGACAGGGGCGAAATACGAGCAGTACTTC; CDR3aa: CASSPPPTGAKYEQYF
abundance: NA; len: 17; v_gene: TRBV29-1; d_gene: TRBD2; j_gene: TRBJ2-5; CDR3nt: TGCAGCGTTGAAAGGGGACTAGCGGGAGGAGTCCAAGAGACCCAGTACTTC; CDR3aa: CSVERGLAGGVQETQYF
abundance: NA; len: 14; v_gene: TRBV6-5; d_gene: TRBD1; j_gene: TRBJ1-4; CDR3nt: TGTGCCAGCAGTCGACAGGGTTCGGGTGAAAAACTGTTTTTT; CDR3aa: CASSRQGSGEKLFF
abundance: NA; len: 13; v_gene: TRBV12-3/TRBV12-4; d_gene: NA; j_gene: TRBJ1-1; CDR3nt: TGTGCCAGCAGTTTCCAAAGGGGCACTGAAGCTTTCTTT; CDR3aa: CASSFQRGTEAFF
abundance: NA; len: 13; v_gene: TRBV29-1; d_gene: TRBD1; j_gene: TRBJ1-2; CDR3nt: TGCAGCGTTGGGTGGGGACAGGGTAATGGCTACACCTTC; CDR3aa: CSVGWGQGNGYTF
abundance: NA; len: 10; v_gene: TRBV29-1; d_gene: NA; j_gene: TRBJ2-1; CDR3nt: TGCAGCGTTAGTAACAATGAGCAGTTCTTC; CDR3aa: CSVSNNEQFF
abundance: NA; len: 15; v_gene: TRBV5-1; d_gene: TRBD1; j_gene: TRBJ1-2; CDR3nt: TGCGCCAGCAGCACCGGGACAGGGATTAACTATGGCTACACCTTC; CDR3aa: CASSTGTGINYGYTF
abundance: NA; len: 11; v_gene: TRBV11-2; d_gene: NA; j_gene: TRBJ2-7; CDR3nt: TGTGCCAGCAGGGGGGCCCTTGAGCAGTACTTC; CDR3aa: CASRGALEQYF
abundance: NA; len: 15; v_gene: TRBV9; d_gene: TRBD1; j_gene: TRBJ2-1; CDR3nt: TGTGCCAGCAGCGTAGCTGGACAGGGACATTGGGGGCAGTTCTTC; CDR3aa: CASSVAGQGHWGQFF
abundance: NA; len: 14; v_gene: TRBV6-6; d_gene: TRBD1; j_gene: TRBJ1-5; CDR3nt: TGTGCCAGCAGCCCGGGACAGGGGAGGCAGCCCCAGCATTTT; CDR3aa: CASSPGQGRQPQHF
abundance: NA; len: 15; v_gene: TRBV6-1; d_gene: TRBD2; j_gene: TRBJ2-5; CDR3nt: TGTGCCAGCAGTGAAATGCTAGCGGGAGAGGAGACCCAGTACTTC; CDR3aa: CASSEMLAGEETQYF
abundance: NA; len: 20; v_gene: TRBV4-2; d_gene: TRBD2; j_gene: TRBJ2-7; CDR3nt: TGTGCCAGCAGCCAAGACTGGGGAGGGTCGGGGCAGGGCGGCTCCTACGAGCAGTACTTC; CDR3aa: CASSQDWGGSGQGGSYEQYF
abundance: NA; len: 14; v_gene: TRBV28; d_gene: NA; j_gene: TRBJ1-5; CDR3nt: TGTGCCAGCAGTACCCCGGGGACACTCTCTCCCCAGCATTTT; CDR3aa: CASSTPGTLSPQHF
abundance: once; len: 13; v_gene: TRBV2; d_gene: TRBD2; j_gene: TRBJ2-7; CDR3nt: TGTGCCAGCATTTCGGATAGCGGGATCGAGCAGTACTTC; CDR3aa: CASISDSGIEQYF
abundance: NA; len: 14; v_gene: TRBV9; d_gene: NA; j_gene: TRBJ1-5; CDR3nt: TGTGCCAGCAGCGTAGATTCAGGGAATCAGCCCCAGCATTTT; CDR3aa: CASSVDSGNQPQHF
abundance: few; len: 13; v_gene: TRBV29-1; d_gene: NA; j_gene: TRBJ1-3; CDR3nt: TGCAGCGTTGAAGGGGGCGGAGGAAACACCATATATTTT; CDR3aa: CSVEGGGGNTIYF
abundance: NA; len: 14; v_gene: TRBV19; d_gene: NA; j_gene: TRBJ1-6; CDR3nt: TGTGCCAGTAGTGCCCGGGACTTTAATTCACCCCTCCACTTT; CDR3aa: CASSARDFNSPLHF
abundance: NA; len: 15; v_gene: TRBV30; d_gene: NA; j_gene: TRBJ2-7; CDR3nt: TGTGCCTGGAGTATACAGGGACTCGCATCAGACGAGCAGTACTTC; CDR3aa: CAWSIQGLASDEQYF
abundance: NA; len: 14; v_gene: TRBV28; d_gene: TRBD1; j_gene: TRBJ1-1; CDR3nt: TGTGCCAGCAGTATATACAGGGGGGACACTGAAGCTTTCTTT; CDR3aa: CASSIYRGDTEAFF
abundance: NA; len: 14; v_gene: TRBV11-1; d_gene: NA; j_gene: TRBJ2-3; CDR3nt: TGTGCCAGCAGCGAGTCCGGGGGCGGGGATACGCAGTATTTT; CDR3aa: CASSESGGGDTQYF
abundance: NA; len: 15; v_gene: TRBV3-1/TRBV3-2; d_gene: NA; j_gene: TRBJ1-3; CDR3nt: TGTGCCAGCAGCACGTGGCGGATCTCTGGAAACACCATATATTTT; CDR3aa: CASSTWRISGNTIYF
abundance: NA; len: 12; v_gene: TRBV7-9; d_gene: NA; j_gene: TRBJ2-1; CDR3nt: TGTGCCAGCAGCTTAGTCCAAAATGAGCAGTTCTTC; CDR3aa: CASSLVQNEQFF
abundance: NA; len: 13; v_gene: TRBV12-3/TRBV12-4; d_gene: NA; j_gene: TRBJ2-7; CDR3nt: TGTGCCAGCAGCCCCAACTGGCATGTTGAGCAGTACTTC; CDR3aa: CASSPNWHVEQYF
abundance: NA; len: 14; v_gene: TRBV18; d_gene: TRBD1; j_gene: TRBJ1-4; CDR3nt: TGTGCCAGCTCCCCGGGACAGGCTAATGAAAAACTGTTTTTT; CDR3aa: CASSPGQANEKLFF
abundance: NA; len: 15; v_gene: TRBV18; d_gene: TRBD1; j_gene: TRBJ1-5; CDR3nt: TGTGCCAGCTCACGACAGGGACAGGGGAATCAGCCCCAGCATTTT; CDR3aa: CASSRQGQGNQPQHF
abundance: NA; len: 14; v_gene: TRBV5-6; d_gene: NA; j_gene: TRBJ1-6; CDR3nt: TGTGCCAGCAGCTCAGGGGCGCTTAATTCACCCCTCCACTTT; CDR3aa: CASSSGALNSPLHF